This entry describes one TCR beta chain. This clonotype came up many times. The antigen it recognizes is unknown. Per-base qualities were not stored, and no clone one base away is much larger. The sequencing machine was an Illumina HiSeq 1500. TCRdb cleaned the public reads at Q25 with fastp, built clones with MiXCR and kept in-frame beta chains. Every CDR3 protein is listed once, alongside the most common genes and DNA of its rows. The sample table shows about 460,000 distinct CDR3 sequences, and 10% to 12% are seen once. The ten largest clones represent roughly a tenth of the sample. This entry comes from a study of T cell repertoires in cytomegalovirus infection (dated by TCRdb to the late 2010s). Broadly, across the study: Donor HLA type was relevant to the analysis, as public TCR beta signatures indicated carriage of CMV infection together with the matching HLA type.

Points the paper makes about the study in general: Cumulative frequency of public TCR beta family members discriminated carriers of CMV infection plus the relevant HLA type in this cohort and an independent approximately 360-donor cohort. The ex vivo response was dominated by HLA-C-restricted CMV-specific TCR beta clonotypes, and the single most frequent clonotype in two of eight donors was supplied by these HLA-C-restricted clonotypes.

The sequenced material came from PBMCs. The TCR originated in a human donor in good health (CMV status not recorded). Some clones in this sample may be carry-over from other donors' samples.

The CDR3 here reads CASSVGWFGSSAKNIQYF. The bases are TGTGCCAGCAGCGTTGGTTGGTTCGGGAGCTCGGCCAAAAACATTCAGTACTTC. This chain joins TRBV6-1 to TRBJ2-4; the D segment could be TRBD2, given 6 matching bases. Trimming takes 6 bases from V and 1 base from J, and the germline ends sit 22 bases apart. CDR3 length: 18 amino acids, cysteine to phenylalanine. The only DNA kept is the CDR3, 54 bases in frame from the first base. Taken from the germline V gene, the CDR1 and CDR2 loops are MNHNS and SASEGT.